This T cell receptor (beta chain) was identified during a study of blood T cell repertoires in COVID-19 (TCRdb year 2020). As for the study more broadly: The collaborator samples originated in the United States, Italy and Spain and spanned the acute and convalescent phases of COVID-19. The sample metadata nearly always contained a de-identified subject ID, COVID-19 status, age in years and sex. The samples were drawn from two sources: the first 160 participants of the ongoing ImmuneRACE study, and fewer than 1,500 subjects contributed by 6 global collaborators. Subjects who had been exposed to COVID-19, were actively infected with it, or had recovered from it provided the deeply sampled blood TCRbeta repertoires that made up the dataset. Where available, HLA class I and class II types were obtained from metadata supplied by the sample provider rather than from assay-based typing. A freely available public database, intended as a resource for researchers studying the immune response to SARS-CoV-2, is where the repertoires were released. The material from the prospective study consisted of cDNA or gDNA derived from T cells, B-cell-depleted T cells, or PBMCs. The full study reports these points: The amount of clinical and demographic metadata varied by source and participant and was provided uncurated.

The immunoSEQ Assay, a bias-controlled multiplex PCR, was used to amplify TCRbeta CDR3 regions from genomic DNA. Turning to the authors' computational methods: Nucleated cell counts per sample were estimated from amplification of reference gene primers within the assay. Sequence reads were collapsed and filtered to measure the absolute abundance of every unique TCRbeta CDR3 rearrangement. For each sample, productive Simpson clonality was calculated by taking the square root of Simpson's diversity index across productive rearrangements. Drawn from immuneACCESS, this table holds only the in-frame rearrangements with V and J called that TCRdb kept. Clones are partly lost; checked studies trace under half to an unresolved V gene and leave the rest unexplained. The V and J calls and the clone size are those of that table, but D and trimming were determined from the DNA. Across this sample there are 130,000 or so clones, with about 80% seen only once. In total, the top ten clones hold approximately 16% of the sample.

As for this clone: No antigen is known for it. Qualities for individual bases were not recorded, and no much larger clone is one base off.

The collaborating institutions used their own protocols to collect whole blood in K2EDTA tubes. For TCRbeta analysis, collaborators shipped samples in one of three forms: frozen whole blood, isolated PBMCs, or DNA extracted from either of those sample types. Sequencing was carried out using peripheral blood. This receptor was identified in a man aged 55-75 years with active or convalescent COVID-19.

The CDR3 region reads CASSYRSGSGTDTQYF. Read as DNA, the sequence is TGTGCCAGCAGCTACCGTAGCGGGAGTGGGACAGATACGCAGTATTTT. The sequence joins TRBV7-2 to TRBJ2-3; 9 junctional bases match TRBD2. The junction shows trimming of 4 bases on V and 3 bases on J, and the gene matches do not reach 8 bases of it. Sequences SGHTA (CDR1) and FQGNSA (CDR2) are obtained from the germline V gene. The CDR3 goes from the cysteine to the phenylalanine over 16 residues. Only CDR3 DNA is held: 48 bases, read in frame from base 1.